Following are 25 T cell receptor beta chains from one sample sequenced in a study of OX40 agonist ivuxolimab in advanced cancers. TCRdb's copy holds only in-frame clones and misses some; the assay was immunoSEQ multiplex PCR. In the table there are about 71,000 clones, roughly nine tenths of which are singletons. The sequencing used CD4+ or CD8+ T cells sorted from blood, collected in a trial of the OX40 agonist ivuxolimab. The source of these receptors is an adult with an advanced solid tumor such as melanoma, head and neck, liver or kidney cancer.

The V gene is TRBV5-1, the J gene TRBJ2-1, with a tentative D call TRBD1 (6 bases). The CDR3 sequence is 17 residues long. Germline CDR1 reads SGHRS; CDR2 reads YFSETQ. V lost 3 bases and J 3 bases, leaving 19 bases between the germline ends. CDR3 in DNA: TGCGCCAGCAGCTATAAGACAGGAGAACCCATCTACAATGAGCAGTTCTTC. Its protein is CASSYKTGEPIYNEQFF.

The V and J genes are TRBV4-2 and TRBJ2-5; 10 nucleotides align to TRBD1. TRBJ2-7 matches the DNA end more closely, so the J call is doubtful. This CDR3 has 15 amino acids. CDR1 is LGHNA, CDR2 YNFKEQ, per germline. DNA of the CDR3: TGTGCCAGCAGCCCATCGGGACAGGGGACATACGAGCAGTACTTC. This translates into CASSPSGQGTYEQYF.

The J gene is TRBJ2-7, the V gene TRBV27; 11 nucleotides agree with TRBD2. This CDR3 contains 16 residues. Germline V CDR1 and CDR2: MNHEY, SMNVEV (reference sequence). V gave up 1 base and J gave up 7 bases; unmatched junction bases: 9. The CDR3 DNA reads TGTGCCAGCAGTTTATACGGGACTAGCGGCCTCTATGAGCAGTACTTC. This encodes CASSLYGTSGLYEQYF.

The chain links TRBV10-3 to TRBJ1-3; D gene ambiguous. CDR3 length: 14 amino acids. The ends were cut back, 3 bases at V and 2 bases at J, with 8 bases in the middle. CDR1 and CDR2 (germline): ENHRY, SYGVKD. CDR3 loop: CAISERDAGNTIYF. DNA for the CDR3: TGTGCCATCAGTGAACGAGATGCTGGAAACACCATATATTTT.

CDR3 nucleotides: TGTGCCAGCAGTCCGTGGACCGAAGGCAATCAGCCCCAGCATTTT. Its protein is CASSPWTEGNQPQHF. The V and J genes are TRBV27 and TRBJ1-5, with no clear D. CDR1 is MNHEY, CDR2 SMNVEV, per germline (reference sequence). The CDR3 sequence is 15 residues long. V was clipped by 5 bases and J by 2 bases, with 13 bases between them.

This clone has only one observation. The chain recombines TRBV4-3 with TRBJ1-5; D possibly corresponds to TRBD1 (5 bases). Germline loops: CDR1 LGHNA, CDR2 YSLEER. This CDR3 contains 14 residues. V lost 4 bases and J lost 5, with 12 bases in between. In nucleotides, the CDR3 is TGCGCCAGCAGCCGCATTCTAGGGGATCAGCCCCAGCATTTT. Encoded protein: CASSRILGDQPQHF.

This clone was observed a few times. The chain is built from TRBV25-1 and TRBJ2-3, with TRBD1 matching over 7 bases. Unmatched junction bases numbered 3, after V lost 5 bases and J lost 4 bases. Germline CDR1 reads MGHDK; CDR2 reads SYGVNS. The CDR3 has 13 residues. CDR3 region: CASSQGGADTQYF. As DNA, the CDR3 is TGTGCCAGCAGTCAAGGGGGCGCAGATACGCAGTATTTT.

The chain carries TRBV28 and TRBJ2-3; TRBD1 is a possible D gene (5 bases). Trimming cost V 0 bases and J 0 bases, with 13 bases left between them. The CDR3 has 17 residues. Germline values: CDR1 MDHEN, CDR2 SYDVKM. Here the CDR3 DNA reads TGTGCCAGCAGTTTATGGGGGCAGGTCTCTAGCACAGATACGCAGTATTTT. Translation gives CASSLWGQVSSTDTQYF.

The J gene is TRBJ2-3, the V gene TRBV7-2, with a weak D call TRBD2 (5 bases). Germline values: CDR1 SGHTA, CDR2 FQGNSA. V lost 4 bases and J lost 8, with 16 bases in between. CDR3 length: 14 residues. This CDR3 reads CASSSTPTAGTQYF. The CDR3 coding sequence is TGTGCCAGCAGCTCGACCCCGACCGCGGGTACGCAGTATTTT. The full variable domain, its missing parts supplied by reference TRBV7-2 and TRBJ2-3, is GAGVSQSPSNKVTEKGKDVELRCDPISGHTALYWYRQSLGQGLEFLIYFQGNSAPDKSGLPSDRFSAERTGGSVSTLTIQRTQQEDSAVYLCASSSTPTAGTQYFGPGTRLTVL.

The chain joins TRBV28 to TRBJ2-7; the D is unclear. The germline V and J ends were trimmed by 10 bases and 3 bases, with 16 bases remaining between them. The germline V gene has CDR1 MDHEN and CDR2 SYDVKM. This CDR3 comprises 13 residues. This CDR3 is CATQESADYEQYF. The DNA of the CDR3 is TGTGCCACCCAGGAAAGCGCGGACTACGAGCAGTACTTC.

Points on this clone: The sample holds other DNA sequences that translate to the same CDR3. The chain has TRBV4-3 and TRBJ1-1; D not resolved. The germline V gene encodes CDR1 LGHNA and CDR2 YSLEER. The CDR3 totals 14 residues. V dropped 4 bases and J dropped 1 base, with 10 bases sitting between them. Written as DNA, the CDR3 is TGCGCCAGCAGCCCCCGTGAAGGGAACACTGAAGCTTTCTTT. It translates to CASSPREGNTEAFF.

This clone was observed a single time. The chain carries TRBV5-6 and TRBJ1-3; tentative D call: TRBD1 (6 bases). CDR1 is SGHDT, CDR2 YYEEEE, per germline. Trimming pared 6 bases from V and 10 bases from J, leaving 17 bases between. The CDR3 loop spans 13 amino acids. The CDR3 DNA reads TGTGCCAGCAACCCGACAGGAACCGGGACCATATATTTT. Its protein is CASNPTGTGTIYF.

The rearrangement joins TRBV11-3 to TRBJ2-7; D is uncertain. The length of the CDR3 is 14 residues. The germline V gene encodes CDR1 SGHNT and CDR2 YENEEA. Trimming pared 1 base from V and 0 bases from J, leaving 7 bases between. The CDR3 region is CASSLGGNSYEQYF. CDR3 coding DNA: TGTGCCAGCAGCTTAGGTGGAAACTCCTACGAGCAGTACTTC.

The rearrangement joins TRBV19 to TRBJ1-1, with TRBD1 matching 8 bases. This CDR3 is built from 15 residues. V dropped 5 bases and J dropped 5; count of bases not matched to a gene: 10. Germline lookup yields CDR1 LNHDA and CDR2 SQIVND (reference sequence). In DNA form, the CDR3 reads TGTGCCAGTAGTCCGGACAGGGAAGGTGGTACTGAAGCTTTCTTT. Protein sequence: CASSPDREGGTEAFF.

The rearrangement uses TRBV4-1 and TRBJ1-5; TRBD1 might be the D (5 bases). Between the trimmed V and J ends, which lost 2 bases and 1 base, there was a span of 12 bases. CDR1 MGHRA and CDR2 YSYEKL come from the germline V gene. The CDR3 length is 16 residues. CDR3 in amino acids: CASSQLWGVSNQPQHF. DNA for the CDR3: TGCGCCAGCAGCCAACTGTGGGGGGTGAGCAATCAGCCCCAGCATTTT.

This chain uses TRBV19 with TRBJ2-1; TRBD2 agrees at 9 bases. The junction had 9 bases not matched to a gene; V was cut back by 3 bases and J by 0 bases. The CDR3 loop spans 18 amino acids. Germline V gene data show CDR1 as LNHDA and CDR2 as SQIVND (reference sequence). The CDR3 bases are TGTGCCAGTAGTATTATGAGTAGCGGGGGAAGCTCCTACAATGAGCAGTTCTTC. It translates to CASSIMSSGGSSYNEQFF. Combining the CDR3 with reference TRBV19 and TRBJ2-1 gives the whole variable domain DGGITQSPKYLFRKEGQNVTLSCEQNLNHDAMYWYRQDPGQGLRLIYYSQIVNDFQKGDIAEGYSVSREKKESFPLTVTSAQKNPTAFYLCASSIMSSGGSSYNEQFFGPGTRLTVL.

V gene TRBV2 combines with J gene TRBJ1-5; perhaps TRBD1 as D (6 bases). Per germline, CDR1 SNHLY and CDR2 FYNNEI. Trimming took off 7 bases at V and 1 base at J, with 17 bases between the two ends. This CDR3 spans 16 amino acids. The CDR3: CASKISGGASNQPQHF. CDR3 nucleotide sequence: TGTGCCAGCAAAATATCTGGGGGCGCGAGCAATCAGCCCCAGCATTTT.

There are a few counts of this clone. This chain links TRBV9 with TRBJ2-3; D is perhaps TRBD2 (6 bases). V gave up 3 bases and J gave up 6 bases, with 20 bases separating them. The CDR3 has 16 amino acids. Germline values: CDR1 SGDLS, CDR2 YYNGEE. The CDR3 region has the DNA TGTGCCAGCAGCGGTGGGGACTCCCGCTTTGTGGATACGCAGTATTTT. Translation gives CASSGGDSRFVDTQYF.

The CDR3 DNA is TGTGCCAGCAGTTTGCTTGCCTATTCCTCTGGGGCCAACGTCCTGACTTTC. It encodes CASSLLAYSSGANVLTF. This rearrangement joins TRBV28 to TRBJ2-6; D not certain. The CDR3 has 17 residues. V was shortened by 3 bases and J by 0 bases, with 12 bases between the two germline ends. Germline V gene data show CDR1 as MDHEN and CDR2 as SYDVKM.

The genes are TRBV6-6 and TRBJ2-7, with TRBD1 matching 8 bases. CDR1 and CDR2 from the germline V gene are MNHNY and SVGAGI (reference sequence). After removal of 5 bases from V and 5 bases from J, the junction contained 8 bases not matched to a gene. This CDR3 spans 14 amino acids. The CDR3 region is CASSPQGTGHEQYF. DNA of the CDR3: TGTGCCAGCAGTCCACAGGGGACAGGCCACGAGCAGTACTTC.

CDR3 amino acids: CASSDNSRPDRGLETQYF. The CDR3 nucleotides read TGCGCCAGCAGTGATAATTCCCGACCCGACAGGGGGCTAGAGACCCAGTACTTC. The chain carries TRBV10-1 and TRBJ2-5; 10 bases match TRBD1. Germline trimming cut 3 bases from V and 4 bases from J; bases unmatched to any gene: 14. Germline V gene sequence: CDR1 WNHNN, CDR2 SYGVQD (reference sequence). The CDR3 runs 18 residues.

The chain recombines TRBV18 with TRBJ1-1; no firm D call. The V end was cut by 4 bases, the J end by 0 bases, with 9 bases between. CDR1 KGHSH and CDR2 LQKENI come from the germline V gene. The CDR3 is 14 amino acids. CDR3 nucleotides: TGTGCCAGCTCACTTCCGGACGTGAACACTGAAGCTTTCTTT. It encodes CASSLPDVNTEAFF.

This clone was detected once. The chain uses TRBV7-9 and TRBJ2-3; D is perhaps TRBD1 (6 bases). This CDR3 has 18 amino acids. Germline V gene lookup returns CDR1 SEHNR and CDR2 FQNEAQ (reference sequence). The V end lost 0 bases, the J end lost 3 bases, and 19 bases lay between the germline ends. CDR3 nucleotide sequence: TGTGCCAGCAGCTTAGCTCCGGGACAAGGGGAGAGAACAGATACGCAGTATTTT. Translation gives CASSLAPGQGERTDTQYF.

The chain couples TRBV4-2 to TRBJ2-7; D perhaps matches TRBD2 (6 bases). The CDR3 is 17 amino acids. V lost 0 bases, J lost 1 base, and 16 bases lay in between. CDR1 is LGHNA, CDR2 YNFKEQ, per germline. The CDR3 nucleotides read TGTGCCAGCAGCCAAGATCTTGGTAGCGGATATTCCTACGAGCAGTACTTC. Protein product: CASSQDLGSGYSYEQYF.

V gene TRBV29-1 combines with J gene TRBJ2-1, with D perhaps matching TRBD2 (5 bases). CDR1 is SQVTM, CDR2 ANQGSEA, per germline. Trimming stripped 0 bases from V and 1 base from J, with 13 bases between. The CDR3 is made up of 16 amino acids. The CDR3 sequence is CSVEDPGRRSYNEQFF. The CDR3, as DNA: TGCAGCGTTGAAGATCCAGGCAGGAGGTCCTACAATGAGCAGTTCTTC.